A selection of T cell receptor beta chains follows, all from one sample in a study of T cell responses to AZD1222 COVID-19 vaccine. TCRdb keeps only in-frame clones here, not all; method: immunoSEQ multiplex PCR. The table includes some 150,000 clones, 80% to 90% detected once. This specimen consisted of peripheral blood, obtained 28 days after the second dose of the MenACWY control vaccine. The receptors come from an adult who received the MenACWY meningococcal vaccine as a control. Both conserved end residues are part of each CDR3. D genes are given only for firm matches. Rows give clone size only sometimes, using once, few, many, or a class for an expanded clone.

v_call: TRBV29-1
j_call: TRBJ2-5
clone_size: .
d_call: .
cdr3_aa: CSVPAGYQETQYF
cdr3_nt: TGCAGCGTTCCGGCGGGGTACCAAGAGACCCAGTACTTC

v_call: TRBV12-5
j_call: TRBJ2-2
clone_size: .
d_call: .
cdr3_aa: CASGTGLTGELFF
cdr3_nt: TGTGCTAGTGGTACAGGGCTCACCGGGGAGCTGTTTTTT

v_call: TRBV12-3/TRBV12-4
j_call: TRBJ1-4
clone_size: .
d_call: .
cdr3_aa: CASRGTGDEKLFF
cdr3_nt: TGTGCCAGCAGGGGGACTGGGGATGAAAAACTGTTTTTT

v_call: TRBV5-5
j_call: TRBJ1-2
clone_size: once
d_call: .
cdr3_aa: CASRSGVQGLKGYTF
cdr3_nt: TGTGCCAGCAGGTCCGGCGTACAGGGATTGAAGGGCTACACCTTC

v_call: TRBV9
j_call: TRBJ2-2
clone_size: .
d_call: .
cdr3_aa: CASSVATGELFF
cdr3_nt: TGTGCCAGCAGCGTAGCCACCGGGGAGCTGTTTTTT

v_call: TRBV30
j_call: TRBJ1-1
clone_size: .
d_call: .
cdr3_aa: CAWSVTGISTEAFF
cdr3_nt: TGTGCCTGGAGTGTCACAGGGATAAGCACTGAAGCTTTCTTT

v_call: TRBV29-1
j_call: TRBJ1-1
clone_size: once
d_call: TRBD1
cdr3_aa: CSTRDSLAEAFF
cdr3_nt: TGCAGCACCCGGGACAGCCTGGCTGAAGCTTTCTTT

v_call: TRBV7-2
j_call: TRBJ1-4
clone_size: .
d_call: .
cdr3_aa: CASSLVDGEKLFF
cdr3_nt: TGTGCCAGCAGCTTAGTGGACGGTGAAAAACTGTTTTTT

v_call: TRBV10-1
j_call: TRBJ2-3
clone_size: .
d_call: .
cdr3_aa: CASSDPKDTQYF
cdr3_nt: TGCGCCAGCAGTGACCCCAAAGATACGCAGTATTTT

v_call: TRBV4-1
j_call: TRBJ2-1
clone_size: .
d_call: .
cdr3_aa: CASSLRDEQFF
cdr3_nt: TGCGCCAGCAGTCTTAGGGATGAGCAGTTCTTC

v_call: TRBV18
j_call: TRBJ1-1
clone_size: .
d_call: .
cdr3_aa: CASSPTPNTEAFF
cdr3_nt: TGTGCCAGCTCACCAACACCAAACACTGAAGCTTTCTTT